These 11 T cell receptor beta chains came from one sample sequenced in a study of blood T cell repertoires in COVID-19. Assay used: immunoSEQ multiplex PCR; TCRdb lists only in-frame clones, some missing. The sample shows a few hundred thousand clones, around 88% of them seen only once. Sequencing used PBMCs or T cells enriched from blood (not recorded which). All receptors derive from a man aged 40-49 years who had recovered from COVID-19.

The chain combines TRBV7-6 with TRBJ2-2; 7 positions match TRBD2. This CDR3 is 16 amino acids long. The germline V gene encodes CDR1 SGHVS and CDR2 FNYEAQ. V trimming: 3 bases; J trimming: 0 bases; junction bases outside the gene matches: 4. The CDR3 DNA reads TGTGCCAGCAGCTTTATTCGGGAGGCGAACACCGGGGAGCTGTTTTTT. Residues: CASSFIREANTGELFF. The full variable domain, its missing parts supplied by reference TRBV7-6 and TRBJ2-2, is GAGVSQSPRYKVTKRGQDVALRCDPISGHVSLYWYRQALGQGPEFLTYFNYEAQQDKSGLPNDRFSAERPEGSISTLTIQRTEQRDSAMYRCASSFIREANTGELFFGEGSRLTVL.

The gene calls are TRBV6-5 and TRBJ1-2; TRBD1 is a possible D gene (6 bases). The germline V gene encodes CDR1 MNHEY and CDR2 SVGAGI. With 5 bases removed from V and 8 bases from J, the gap between germline ends came to 15 bases. CDR3 size: 13 residues. This chain's CDR3 is CASSTGLAKGYTF. In nucleotides, the CDR3 is TGTGCCAGCAGTACAGGGCTAGCTAAGGGCTACACCTTC.

This clone was counted a single time. V is TRBV5-4 and J is TRBJ1-1; 12 positions agree with TRBD1. This CDR3 is built from 15 residues. J gave up 3 bases and V 4 bases, and 4 bases lay outside the gene matches. Per germline, CDR1 SGHNT and CDR2 YYREEE (reference sequence). In DNA, the CDR3 is TGTGCCAGCAGCACCCGGGACAGGGGGCACACTGAAGCTTTCTTT. Translated, it gives CASSTRDRGHTEAFF.

The chain has TRBV30 and TRBJ2-3, with 8 bases lining up with TRBD2. Germline assignment: CDR1 GTSNPN and CDR2 SVGIG (reference sequence). CDR3 length: 15 residues. The J segment lost 0 bases and the V segment lost 2 bases, leaving 4 bases of the junction unmatched. The CDR3 DNA follows: TGTGCCTGGAGTCGGGGGGGGGCAAGCACAGATACGCAGTATTTT. Translated: CAWSRGGASTDTQYF.

V and J are TRBV5-4 and TRBJ1-2; D is undetermined. Germline assignment: CDR1 SGHNT and CDR2 YYREEE (reference sequence). V shed 0 bases and J shed 4 bases, with 10 bases lying between them. The CDR3 has 14 amino acids. For the CDR3, the DNA is TGTGCCAGCAGCTTGGGAACACAGAGCTATGGCTACACCTTC. Amino acids: CASSLGTQSYGYTF. The full variable domain, rest sourced from reference TRBV5-4 and TRBJ1-2, is ETGVTQSPTHLIKTRGQQVTLRCSSQSGHNTVSWYQQALGQGPQFIFQYYREEENGRGNFPPRFSGLQFPNYSSELNVNALELDDSALYLCASSLGTQSYGYTFGSGTRLTVV.

The chain joins TRBV19 to TRBJ1-2; TRBD1 matches 10 bases. Germline V lookup: CDR1 LNHDA, CDR2 SQIVND (reference sequence). The CDR3 extends over 14 amino acids. The V and J ends lost 6 bases and 4 bases, in that order; junction bases with no gene match: 5. The CDR3, as DNA: TGTGCCAGTAGGGGGACAGGGGAATCCTATGGCTACACCTTC. It is translated as CASRGTGESYGYTF.

V gene TRBV2 combines with J gene TRBJ2-5; TRBD1 might be the D (5 bases). Germline V gives CDR1 SNHLY, CDR2 FYNNEI. This CDR3 has 16 residues. V shed 2 bases and J shed 0 bases, with 13 bases lying between them. This CDR3 reads CASSEYLGRYQETQYF. CDR3 bases: TGTGCCAGCAGTGAATATTTGGGGCGGTACCAAGAGACCCAGTACTTC.

J is TRBJ2-7 and V is TRBV27; 9 bases are a match to TRBD2. Germline CDR1 is MNHEY and CDR2 is SMNVEV (reference sequence). The CDR3 spans 17 residues. J gave up 2 bases and V 6 bases, and 14 bases lay outside the gene matches. Written as DNA, the CDR3 is TGTGCCAGCAGCCCCGATATTGGGGCTAGCGGGACCTACGAGCAGTACTTC. It yields the protein CASSPDIGASGTYEQYF.

The V call is TRBV7-3, the J call TRBJ2-7, with D unclear. Germline-derived CDR1 and CDR2 are SGHTA and FQGTGA. V was cut by 0 bases and J by 0 bases, with 9 bases left in between. The CDR3 has 15 amino acids. The CDR3 reads CASSLTSGYSYEQYF. CDR3 coding DNA: TGTGCCAGCAGCTTAACGTCAGGCTACTCCTACGAGCAGTACTTC.

The V and J genes are TRBV7-9 and TRBJ1-1, with D tentatively TRBD1 (6 bases). With 3 bases removed from V and 3 bases from J, the gap between germline ends came to 17 bases. Germline CDR1 reads SEHNR; CDR2 reads FQNEAQ (reference sequence). The CDR3 sequence is 16 residues long. As DNA, the CDR3 is TGTGCCAGCAGCTTCTCGGCGGGGGCGCGGTACACTGAAGCTTTCTTT. It encodes CASSFSAGARYTEAFF. The whole variable domain, remainder taken from reference TRBV7-9 and TRBJ1-1, is DTGVSQNPRHKITKRGQNVTFRCDPISEHNRLYWYRQTLGQGPEFLTYFQNEAQLEKSRLLSDRFSAERPKGSFSTLEIQRTEQGDSAMYLCASSFSAGARYTEAFFGQGTRLTVV.

The chain uses TRBV7-9 and TRBJ2-1, with 11 bases matching TRBD2. The germline gives CDR1 SEHNR, CDR2 FQNEAQ (reference sequence). V shed 1 base, J shed 7 bases, and the junction held 6 bases outside the gene matches. This CDR3 is 16 amino acids long. DNA for the CDR3: TGTGCCAGCAGCTTAGACCTGTCTAGCGGGAGGAATGAGCAGTTCTTC. Its protein is CASSLDLSSGRNEQFF.